This T cell receptor beta chain was identified during a study of blood T cell repertoires in COVID-19. The assay was immunoSEQ multiplex PCR, and TCRdb's table has in-frame clones only and misses some. In the table there are 200,000 or so clones, about 80% of which are singletons. The germline CDR1 and CDR2 sequences are KGHSH and LQKENI. V was cut by 2 bases and J by 5 bases, with 9 bases left in between. CDR3 length: 13 amino acids. Participants' own reports of clinical history determined their cohort assignment. This clone showed up just a few times. This clonotype was obtained from a man aged 35-49 years who had recovered from COVID-19. Source material: PBMCs or T cells enriched from blood (not recorded which). V usage is TRBV18 and J usage is TRBJ2-5; D is possibly TRBD2 (6 bases). The CDR3 spells CASSPGGPETQYF. The CDR3 DNA is TGTGCCAGCTCACCAGGAGGGCCGGAGACCCAGTACTTC. The full variable domain, completed using reference TRBV18 and TRBJ2-5, is NAGVMQNPRHLVRRRGQEARLRCSPMKGHSHVYWYRQLPEEGLKFMVYLQKENIIDESGMPKERFSAEFPKEGPSILRIQQVVRGDSAAYFCASSPGGPETQYFGPGTRLLVL.